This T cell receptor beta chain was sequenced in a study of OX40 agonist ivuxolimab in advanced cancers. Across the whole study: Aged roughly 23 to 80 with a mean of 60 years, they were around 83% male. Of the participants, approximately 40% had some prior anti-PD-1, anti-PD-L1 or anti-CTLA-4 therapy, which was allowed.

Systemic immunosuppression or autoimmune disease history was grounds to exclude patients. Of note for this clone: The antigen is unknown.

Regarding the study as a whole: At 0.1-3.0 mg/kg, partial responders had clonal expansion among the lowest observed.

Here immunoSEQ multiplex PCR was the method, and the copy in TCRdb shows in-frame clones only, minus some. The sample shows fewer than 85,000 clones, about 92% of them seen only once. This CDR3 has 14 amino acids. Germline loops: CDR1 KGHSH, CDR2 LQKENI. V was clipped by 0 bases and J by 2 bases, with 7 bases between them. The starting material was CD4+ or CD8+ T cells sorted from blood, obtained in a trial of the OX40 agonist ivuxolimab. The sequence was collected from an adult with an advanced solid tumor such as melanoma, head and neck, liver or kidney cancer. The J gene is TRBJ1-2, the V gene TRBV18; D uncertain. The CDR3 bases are TGTGCCAGCTCACCACCAGAACAGAACTATGGCTACACCTTC. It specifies CASSPPEQNYGYTF.